This T cell receptor beta chain was observed in a study of blood T cell repertoires in COVID-19. Study as a whole: From the United States, Italy and Spain came samples of acute and convalescent COVID-19. The cDNA or gDNA used as material had been derived from T cells, B-cell-depleted T cells, or PBMCs.

There are 14 residues in the CDR3. Germline CDR1 reads SNHLY; CDR2 reads FYNNEI. The V segment lost 9 bases and the J segment 6 bases; nucleotides outside the gene matches: 11. The method was immunoSEQ multiplex PCR; TCRdb's version includes in-frame clones alone and lacks a portion of them. The data show about 160,000 clones, with approximately 88% seen just once and roughly 2.9% held by the top ten. The material sequenced was peripheral blood. The source of this sequence is a woman aged 55 to 70 with acute or convalescent COVID-19. This chain joins TRBV2 and TRBJ2-4, with 7 bases that match TRBD1. The CDR3 is CASSGQDNRNIQYF. CDR3 DNA sequence: TGTGCCAGTTCCGGACAGGACAACAGAAACATTCAGTACTTC.